This entry features one T cell receptor beta chain sequence. Its matching antigen is unknown. These data originate in a study of vaccination effects on CD4 cells after COVID-19. Study information: ViraFEST used viral peptide pools to expand antigen-specific CD4+ T cells before sequencing. Early and late post-vaccination samples came from three convalescent patients. Study-level points and caveats: In the study, convalescent patients were few, and early post-infection timepoints were absent.

V gave up 3 bases and J gave up 7 bases; unmatched junction bases: 1. The germline gives CDR1 ENHRY, CDR2 SYGVKD. CDR3 length: 12 amino acids. Investigators separated out CD4+ T cells once about eleven days of culture had passed. This person caught SARS-CoV-2 sometime from March to December 2020, and PCR testing confirmed the infection. Vaccination of participants consisted of two doses of either the BNT162b2 or mRNA-1273 vaccine. It was on days 3 and 7 that half the medium was replaced with IL-2 medium. The repertoire was sequenced with immunoSEQ multiplex PCR; TCRdb's copy has only in-frame clones and lacks some. The sample has 30,000 to 35,000 clones; approximately 72% are singletons.

Sequencing was performed on CD4+ T cells from PBMCs cultured without peptide, taken after COVID-19 vaccination. The source is a human donor who had a prior SARS-CoV-2 infection. V usage is TRBV10-3 and J usage is TRBJ1-2; TRBD1 agrees at 8 bases. Here the CDR3 DNA reads TGTGCCATCAGTGACAGGGGGCTTGGCTACACCTTC. It translates to CAISDRGLGYTF.